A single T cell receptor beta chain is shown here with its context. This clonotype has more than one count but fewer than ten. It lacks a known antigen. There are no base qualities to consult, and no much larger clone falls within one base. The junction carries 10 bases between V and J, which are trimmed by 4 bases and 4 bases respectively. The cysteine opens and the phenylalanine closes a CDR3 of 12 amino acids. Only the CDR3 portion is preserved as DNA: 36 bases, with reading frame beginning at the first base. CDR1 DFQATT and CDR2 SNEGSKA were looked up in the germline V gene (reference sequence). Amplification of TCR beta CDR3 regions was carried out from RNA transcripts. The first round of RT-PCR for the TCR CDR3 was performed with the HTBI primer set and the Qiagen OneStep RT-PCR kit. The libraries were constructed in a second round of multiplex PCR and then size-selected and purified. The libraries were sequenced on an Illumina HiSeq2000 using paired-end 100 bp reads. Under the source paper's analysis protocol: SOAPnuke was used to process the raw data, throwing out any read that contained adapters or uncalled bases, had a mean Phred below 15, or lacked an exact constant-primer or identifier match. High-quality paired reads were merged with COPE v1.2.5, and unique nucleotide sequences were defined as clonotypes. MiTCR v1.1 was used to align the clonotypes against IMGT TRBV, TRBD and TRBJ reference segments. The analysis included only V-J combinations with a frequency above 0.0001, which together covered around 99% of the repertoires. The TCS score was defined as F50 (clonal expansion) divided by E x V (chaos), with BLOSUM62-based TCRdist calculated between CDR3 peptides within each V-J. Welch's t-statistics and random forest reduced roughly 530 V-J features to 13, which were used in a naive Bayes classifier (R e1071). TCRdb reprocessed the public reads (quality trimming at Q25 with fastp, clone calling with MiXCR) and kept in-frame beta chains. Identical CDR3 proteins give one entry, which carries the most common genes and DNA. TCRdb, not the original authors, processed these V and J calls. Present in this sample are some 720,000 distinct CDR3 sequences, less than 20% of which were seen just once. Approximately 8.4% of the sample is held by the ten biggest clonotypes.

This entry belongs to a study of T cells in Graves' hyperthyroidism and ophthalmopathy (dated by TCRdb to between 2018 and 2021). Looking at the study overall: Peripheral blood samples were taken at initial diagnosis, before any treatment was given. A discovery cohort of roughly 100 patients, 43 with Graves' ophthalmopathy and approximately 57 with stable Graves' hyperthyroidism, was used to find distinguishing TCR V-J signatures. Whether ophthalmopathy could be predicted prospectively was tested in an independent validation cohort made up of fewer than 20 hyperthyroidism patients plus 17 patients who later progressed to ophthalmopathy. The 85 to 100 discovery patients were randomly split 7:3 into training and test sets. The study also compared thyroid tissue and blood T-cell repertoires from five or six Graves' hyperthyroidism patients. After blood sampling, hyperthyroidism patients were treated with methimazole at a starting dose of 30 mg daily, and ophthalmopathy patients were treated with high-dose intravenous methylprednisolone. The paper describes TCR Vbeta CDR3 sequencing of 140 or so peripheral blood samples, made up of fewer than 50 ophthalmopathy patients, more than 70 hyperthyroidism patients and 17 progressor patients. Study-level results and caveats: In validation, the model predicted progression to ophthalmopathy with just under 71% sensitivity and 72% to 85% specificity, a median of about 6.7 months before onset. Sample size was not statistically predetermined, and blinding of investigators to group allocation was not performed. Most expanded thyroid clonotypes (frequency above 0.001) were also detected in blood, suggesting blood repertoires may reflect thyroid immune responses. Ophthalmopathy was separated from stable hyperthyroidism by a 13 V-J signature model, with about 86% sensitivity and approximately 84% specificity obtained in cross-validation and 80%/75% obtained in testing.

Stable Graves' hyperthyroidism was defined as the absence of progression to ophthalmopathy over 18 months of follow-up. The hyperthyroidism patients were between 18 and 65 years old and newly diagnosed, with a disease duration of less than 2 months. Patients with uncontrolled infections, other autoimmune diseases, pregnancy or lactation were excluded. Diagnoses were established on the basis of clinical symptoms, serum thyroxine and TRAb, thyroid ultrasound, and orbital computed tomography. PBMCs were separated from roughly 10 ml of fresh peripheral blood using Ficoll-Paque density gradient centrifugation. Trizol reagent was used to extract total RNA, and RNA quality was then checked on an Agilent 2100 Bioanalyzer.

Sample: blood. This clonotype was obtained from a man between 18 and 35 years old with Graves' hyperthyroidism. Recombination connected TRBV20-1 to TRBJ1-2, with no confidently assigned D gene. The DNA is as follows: TGCAGTGCTAAGAACCGCGGCTATGGCTACACCTTC. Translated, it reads CSAKNRGYGYTF.